These T cell receptor beta chains were read from a single sample in a study of cytomegalovirus exposure and HLA in healthy donors. The repertoire was sequenced with immunoSEQ multiplex PCR; TCRdb's copy has only in-frame clones and lacks some. Of 100,000 to 120,000 clones in the sample, around 83% are singletons; the top ten hold under 3%. The sample was PBMCs. Receptor source: a woman aged 60 to 75 in good health and CMV-seropositive. CDR3s include the opening cysteine and the closing phenylalanine or tryptophan. A D gene is named only where the DNA matches it firmly. A row's size may be missing; if present it is once, few, many or a size class.

clone_size: -; v_call: TRBV7-9; j_call: TRBJ1-2; d_call: -; cdr3_aa: CASSPQWYIGGAHGYTF; cdr3_nt: TGTGCCAGCAGCCCCCAGTGGTATATCGGAGGCGCTCATGGCTACACCTTC
clone_size: -; v_call: TRBV7-9; j_call: TRBJ1-1; d_call: TRBD1; cdr3_aa: CASSAMTGGNTEAFF; cdr3_nt: TGTGCCAGCAGCGCCATGACAGGGGGAAACACTGAAGCTTTCTTT
clone_size: -; v_call: TRBV20-1; j_call: TRBJ2-7; d_call: -; cdr3_aa: CSASWSSEQYF; cdr3_nt: TGCAGTGCTTCTTGGAGCTCCGAGCAGTACTTC
clone_size: -; v_call: TRBV10-3; j_call: TRBJ2-7; d_call: TRBD1; cdr3_aa: CAITSGTGSSYEQYF; cdr3_nt: TGTGCCATCACCTCAGGGACAGGGAGCTCCTACGAGCAGTACTTC
clone_size: -; v_call: TRBV2; j_call: TRBJ1-3; d_call: TRBD1; cdr3_aa: CASSPTGAGNTIYF; cdr3_nt: TGTGCCAGCAGCCCCACAGGGGCCGGAAACACCATATATTTT
clone_size: -; v_call: TRBV30; j_call: TRBJ2-7; d_call: -; cdr3_aa: CAWTPRGAVVSYEQYF; cdr3_nt: TGTGCCTGGACCCCAAGAGGAGCGGTGGTCTCCTACGAGCAGTACTTC
clone_size: -; v_call: TRBV28; j_call: TRBJ1-1; d_call: -; cdr3_aa: CASSPTSLGNTEAFF; cdr3_nt: TGTGCCAGCAGTCCCACCTCGCTAGGGAACACTGAAGCTTTCTTT
clone_size: -; v_call: TRBV18; j_call: TRBJ2-2; d_call: TRBD1; cdr3_aa: CASSVTGANTGELFF; cdr3_nt: TGTGCCAGCTCAGTGACAGGGGCGAACACCGGGGAGCTGTTTTTT
clone_size: -; v_call: TRBV9; j_call: TRBJ2-7; d_call: TRBD2; cdr3_aa: CASSVTSRSDEQYF; cdr3_nt: TGTGCCAGCAGCGTGACTAGCCGTTCGGACGAGCAGTACTTC
clone_size: -; v_call: TRBV4-2; j_call: TRBJ2-7; d_call: TRBD2; cdr3_aa: CASSQTKWRMTSGSYEQYF; cdr3_nt: TGTGCCAGCAGCCAAACAAAATGGAGAATGACTAGCGGTTCCTACGAGCAGTACTTC
clone_size: -; v_call: TRBV10-3; j_call: TRBJ2-1; d_call: TRBD2; cdr3_aa: CAISPGLAGGPSYNEQFF; cdr3_nt: TGTGCCATCAGTCCGGGACTAGCGGGAGGGCCGTCATACAATGAGCAGTTCTTC
clone_size: once; v_call: TRBV9; j_call: TRBJ2-2; d_call: -; cdr3_aa: CASSPTGYTGELFF; cdr3_nt: TGTGCCAGCAGCCCTACAGGGTACACCGGGGAGCTGTTTTTT
clone_size: -; v_call: TRBV7-3; j_call: TRBJ2-1; d_call: -; cdr3_aa: CASSLTPARENNEQFF; cdr3_nt: TGTGCCAGCAGCTTAACACCGGCGCGGGAAAACAATGAGCAGTTCTTC
clone_size: -; v_call: TRBV27; j_call: TRBJ1-2; d_call: TRBD1; cdr3_aa: CASSYRGLDYGYTF; cdr3_nt: TGTGCCAGCAGCTACAGGGGTTTGGACTATGGCTACACCTTC
clone_size: -; v_call: TRBV28; j_call: TRBJ2-1; d_call: -; cdr3_aa: CASSFPSSYNEQFF; cdr3_nt: TGTGCCAGCAGTTTCCCTAGCTCCTACAATGAGCAGTTCTTC
clone_size: once; v_call: TRBV28; j_call: TRBJ1-2; d_call: TRBD1; cdr3_aa: CASSSGGLYGYTF; cdr3_nt: TGTGCCAGCAGTTCAGGGGGCCTCTATGGCTACACCTTC
clone_size: -; v_call: TRBV13; j_call: TRBJ1-1; d_call: -; cdr3_aa: CASSPQRAGAEAFF; cdr3_nt: TGTGCCAGCAGCCCCCAGAGGGCAGGGGCTGAAGCTTTCTTT
clone_size: -; v_call: TRBV4-1; j_call: TRBJ2-1; d_call: -; cdr3_aa: CASSQALSSYNEQFF; cdr3_nt: TGCGCCAGCAGCCAAGCTCTCAGCTCCTACAATGAGCAGTTCTTC